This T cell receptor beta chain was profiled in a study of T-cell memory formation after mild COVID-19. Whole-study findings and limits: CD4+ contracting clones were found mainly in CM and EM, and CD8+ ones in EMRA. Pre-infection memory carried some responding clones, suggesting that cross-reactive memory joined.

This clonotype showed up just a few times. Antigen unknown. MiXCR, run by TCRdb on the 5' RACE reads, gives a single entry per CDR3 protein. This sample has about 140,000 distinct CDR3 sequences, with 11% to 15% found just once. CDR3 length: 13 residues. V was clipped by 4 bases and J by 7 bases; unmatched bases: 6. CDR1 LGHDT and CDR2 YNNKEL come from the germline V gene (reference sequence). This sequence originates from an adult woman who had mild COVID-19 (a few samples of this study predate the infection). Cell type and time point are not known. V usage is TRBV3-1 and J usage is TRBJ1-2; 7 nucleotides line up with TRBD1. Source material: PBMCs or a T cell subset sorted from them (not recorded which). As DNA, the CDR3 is TGTGCCAGCAGCCCCTTGACAGGGTTTGGCTACACCTTC. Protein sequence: CASSPLTGFGYTF.